These 25 T cell receptor beta chains were all obtained from the same sample, sequenced in a study of beta chain features in type 1 diabetes. Sequenced material consisted of expressed TCRB transcripts (all of the isolated RNA was reverse transcribed). Assay: immunoSEQ multiplex PCR; the TCRdb copy retains only in-frame clones and omits some. The table lists approximately 100,000 clones, about 40% of them singletons. Sequencing used stem cell memory CD4+ T cells from blood. The receptors were gathered from a woman aged 18-29 years in good health.

This chain joins TRBV30 and TRBJ1-1; 8 bases are shared with TRBD1. This CDR3 region has 15 residues. Germline CDR1 is GTSNPN and CDR2 is SVGIG (reference sequence). J gave up 7 bases and V 3 bases, and 13 bases lay outside the gene matches. CDR3 DNA: TGTGCCTGGAGGCCATGGACAGGGAAGGTTGGTGAAGCTTTCTTT. Encoded protein: CAWRPWTGKVGEAFF.

This clone was seen a few times. The chain recombines TRBV4-3 with TRBJ2-3, with 10 bases matching TRBD2. The CDR3 runs to 16 residues. Losses at the gene ends were 3 bases for V and 4 bases for J; bases not matched to a gene: 7. CDR1 LGHNA and CDR2 YSLEER come from the germline V gene. CDR3 region: CASSQQREGRADTQYF. The CDR3 bases are TGCGCCAGCAGCCAGCAGCGGGAGGGCCGGGCAGATACGCAGTATTTT.

The chain combines TRBV6-5 with TRBJ1-5, with D perhaps matching TRBD1 (5 bases). V lost 0 bases, J lost 9 bases, and 12 bases lay in between. This CDR3 contains 14 residues. Germline V gene data show CDR1 as MNHEY and CDR2 as SVGAGI. The CDR3 region is CASSYSGGLGPQHF. In nucleotides, the CDR3 is TGTGCCAGCAGTTACTCGGGGGGTCTAGGGCCCCAGCATTTT.

V is TRBV7-8 and J is TRBJ2-7; a possible D gene is TRBD2 (6 bases). Looked up from germline, CDR1 is SGHVS and CDR2 is FQNEAQ. With 5 bases removed from V and 3 bases from J, the gap between germline ends came to 14 bases. CDR3 length: 14 amino acids. DNA of the CDR3: TGTGCCAGCAGCCCCCGGGCGGGGTACTACGAGCAGTACTTC. Protein: CASSPRAGYYEQYF.

This clone was found once. The rearrangement joins TRBV19 to TRBJ2-1; 8 nucleotides agree with TRBD2. Germline CDR1 is LNHDA and CDR2 is SQIVND (reference sequence). The CDR3 is 15 amino acids. After removal of 4 bases from V and 2 bases from J, the junction contained 4 bases not matched to a gene. The CDR3 sequence: CASSTPGLAYNEQFF. CDR3 nucleotide sequence: TGTGCCAGTAGTACACCGGGACTAGCCTACAATGAGCAGTTCTTC.

The chain links TRBV5-4 to TRBJ2-3, with 7 bases matching TRBD1. The CDR3 is 15 amino acids. The V gene's germline CDR1 is SGHNT and CDR2 YYREEE (reference sequence). The V gene end was trimmed by 4 bases and the J gene end by 4 bases; junction bases not matched to a gene: 9. Written as DNA, the CDR3 is TGTGCCAGCAGCCGCGCGACAGGGTTCTCAGATACGCAGTATTTT. It yields the protein CASSRATGFSDTQYF.

The chain carries TRBV4-3 and TRBJ2-5, with a possible D match to TRBD1 (5 bases). The J call may be wrong; the DNA end is better matched by TRBJ2-7. This CDR3 is built from 15 residues. CDR1 and CDR2 from the germline V gene are LGHNA and YSLEER. CDR3 in DNA: TGCGCCAGCAGCCTTCACTTGGGCAGGGCCTACGAGCAGTACTTC. Its protein is CASSLHLGRAYEQYF.

This clone was seen only a few times. The J gene is TRBJ1-1, the V gene TRBV27; tentative D call: TRBD1 (6 bases). CDR1 and CDR2 from the germline V gene are MNHEY and SMNVEV (reference sequence). Trimming left V 3 bases short and J 3 bases short, with 14 bases between. This CDR3 comprises 15 residues. CDR3 sequence: CASSFPPPGDTEAFF. CDR3 coding DNA: TGTGCCAGCAGTTTCCCACCCCCAGGGGACACTGAAGCTTTCTTT.

This clone has only a few counts. V gene TRBV28 combines with J gene TRBJ2-1; 9 nucleotides match TRBD2. V lost 3 bases to trimming and J lost 6 bases; unmatched junction nucleotides: 15. This CDR3 contains 18 residues. Germline V CDR1 and CDR2: MDHEN, SYDVKM. In DNA form, the CDR3 reads TGTGCCAGCAGTTTCAGAAAATCCGGGACTAGCAATTTCAATGAGCAGTTCTTC. As protein: CASSFRKSGTSNFNEQFF.

This sequence joins TRBV7-3 and TRBJ1-5, with D unclear. V dropped 2 bases and J dropped 9 bases, with 11 bases sitting between them. The CDR3 contains 13 residues. Germline values: CDR1 SGHTA, CDR2 FQGTGA. The CDR3: CASSLSGSGPQHF. The CDR3 region has the DNA TGTGCCAGCAGCTTATCGGGGTCCGGGCCCCAGCATTTT.

This clone was picked up a small number of times. This chain connects TRBV7-9 to TRBJ2-5; no clear D. CDR3 length: 14 amino acids. Germline CDR1 reads SEHNR; CDR2 reads FQNEAQ (reference sequence). The V end was cut by 2 bases, the J end by 0 bases, with 7 bases between. The DNA of the CDR3 is TGTGCCAGCAGCTTAATCCGGGACCAAGAGACCCAGTACTTC. It is translated as CASSLIRDQETQYF.

This clone was seen a handful of times. The J gene is TRBJ1-1, the V gene TRBV30; 10 nucleotides agree with TRBD1. From germline, CDR1 is GTSNPN and CDR2 SVGIG (reference sequence). Trimming removed 5 bases from V and 5 bases from J; junction bases left unmatched: 5. There are 13 residues in the CDR3. CDR3 residues: CAWGTGAGTEAFF. CDR3 coding DNA: TGTGCCTGGGGGACAGGGGCAGGGACTGAAGCTTTCTTT.

This clone was seen more than once but under ten times. The chain recombines TRBV7-8 with TRBJ2-7; TRBD2 might be the D (6 bases). Germline V lookup: CDR1 SGHVS, CDR2 FQNEAQ. This CDR3 has 13 residues. V was pared by 4 bases and J by 4 bases, with 11 bases between. This chain's CDR3 is CASSSVLAYEQYF. The CDR3 nucleotides are TGTGCCAGCAGCTCCGTCCTAGCGTACGAGCAGTACTTC.

The rearrangement uses TRBV19 and TRBJ1-5, with D unresolved. The CDR3 covers 15 residues. Trimming took 2 bases from V and 0 from J, leaving 8 bases between them. CDR1 and CDR2 (germline): LNHDA, SQIVND (reference sequence). The CDR3 spells CASSIWADSNQPQHF. CDR3 DNA sequence: TGTGCCAGTAGTATATGGGCAGATAGCAATCAGCCCCAGCATTTT. Full variable domain (missing parts from reference TRBV19 and TRBJ1-5): DGGITQSPKYLFRKEGQNVTLSCEQNLNHDAMYWYRQDPGQGLRLIYYSQIVNDFQKGDIAEGYSVSREKKESFPLTVTSAQKNPTAFYLCASSIWADSNQPQHFGDGTRLSIL.

This chain connects TRBV11-2 to TRBJ2-7; D might be TRBD1 (6 bases). Deletions cut 3 bases from V and 2 bases from J, with 11 bases between. CDR1 SGHAT and CDR2 FQNNGV come from the germline V gene. The CDR3 is 14 amino acids. CDR3 bases: TGTGCCAGCAGCTTCGGGACAACCCCCTACGAGCAGTACTTC. Encoded protein: CASSFGTTPYEQYF.

The chain joins TRBV18 to TRBJ2-7, with D possibly TRBD1 on 6 matching bases. The CDR3 contains 16 residues. Germline loops: CDR1 KGHSH, CDR2 LQKENI. V was cut by 3 bases and J by 4 bases, with 19 bases left in between. The CDR3 protein is CASSPFRGSDVYEQYF. In DNA, the CDR3 is TGTGCCAGCTCACCCTTCAGGGGATCGGACGTGTACGAGCAGTACTTC.

This clone turned up a few times. The chain has TRBV23-1 and TRBJ2-3; D may be TRBD1 (8 bases). TRBV23-1 is labeled an ORF, and its function is uncertain. Trimming pared 2 bases from V and 4 bases from J, leaving 19 bases between. This CDR3 comprises 17 residues. The CDR3 region is CASSQLSGTGLSDTQYF. The CDR3 DNA follows: TGCGCCAGCAGTCAACTAAGCGGGACAGGACTTTCAGATACGCAGTATTTT.

The rearrangement joins TRBV5-1 to TRBJ1-5, with D unclear. From germline, CDR1 is SGHRS and CDR2 YFSETQ. V lost 1 base to trimming and J lost 7 bases, with 9 bases between them. This CDR3 is built from 13 residues. CDR3 nucleotide sequence: TGCGCCAGCAGCTTGAACAGAGAGCAGCCCCAGCATTTT. This sequence encodes CASSLNREQPQHF.

The chain uses TRBV5-1 and TRBJ1-2; unclear D gene. The germline V gene has CDR1 SGHRS and CDR2 YFSETQ. The CDR3 loop spans 17 amino acids. The V gene lost 1 base and the J gene lost 2 bases, with 18 bases spanning the gap. The CDR3 DNA reads TGCGCCAGCAGCTTGCCGTACGGAGGATTCGAGAACTATGGCTACACCTTC. Encoded protein: CASSLPYGGFENYGYTF.

The chain uses TRBV5-1 and TRBJ2-7; no clear D gene. The CDR3 length is 15 residues. The V gene's germline CDR1 is SGHRS and CDR2 YFSETQ. Trimming took 0 bases from V and 0 from J, leaving 10 bases between them. This chain's CDR3 is CASSLAFSNSYEQYF. CDR3 coding DNA: TGCGCCAGCAGCTTGGCATTTTCAAACTCCTACGAGCAGTACTTC.

This chain uses TRBV4-1 with TRBJ2-5; TRBD2 agrees at 10 bases. Per the germline V gene, CDR1 is MGHRA and CDR2 is YSYEKL. The CDR3 has 16 residues. V lost 1 base and J lost 7; bases outside the gene matches: 9. The CDR3 reads CASSQAEAGGRRTQYF. In DNA, the CDR3 is TGCGCCAGCAGCCAAGCGGAAGCGGGAGGGCGAAGGACCCAGTACTTC.

J is TRBJ1-5 and V is TRBV28; no firm D call. Trimming removed 6 bases at V and 3 bases at J, with 9 bases between. The CDR3 length is 13 residues. CDR1 is MDHEN, CDR2 SYDVKM, per germline. The CDR3 loop reads CASSRDSNQPQHF. The CDR3 DNA follows: TGTGCCAGCAGCCGAGATTCCAATCAGCCCCAGCATTTT.

This clone was counted a single time. This chain links TRBV15 with TRBJ1-5; 9 bases are a match to TRBD1. The germline CDR1 and CDR2 sequences are LNHNV and YYDKDF (reference sequence). The trim removed 6 bases at V and 2 bases at J, leaving 2 bases unmatched. The CDR3 runs to 14 residues. In DNA form, the CDR3 reads TGTGCCACCAGGGACAGGGGAGGCAATCAGCCCCAGCATTTT. It yields the protein CATRDRGGNQPQHF.

This chain uses TRBV28 with TRBJ1-2; no clear D gene. The CDR3 spans 12 residues. The germline gives CDR1 MDHEN, CDR2 SYDVKM. The V end lost 2 bases, the J end lost 3 bases, and 4 bases lay between the germline ends. The CDR3 sequence is CASSLGDYGYTF. For the CDR3, the DNA is TGTGCCAGCAGTTTAGGAGACTATGGCTACACCTTC.

This clone has more than one count but fewer than ten. V is TRBV5-4 and J is TRBJ2-1, with TRBD2 as a possible D gene (5 bases). Trimming shortened V by 7 bases and J by 0 bases, and 11 bases separated the two germline ends. Germline V gene sequence: CDR1 SGHNT, CDR2 YYREEE (reference sequence). The CDR3 totals 14 residues. This CDR3 is CASLDRGSYNEQFF. As DNA, the CDR3 is TGTGCCAGCCTAGACCGGGGCTCCTACAATGAGCAGTTCTTC.